Listed here is a single TCR beta chain. What it recognizes is unknown. Researchers ran the PCR with 60 Vbeta and 13 Jbeta primers. Repertoires were generated with immunoSEQ multiplex PCR, while TCRdb's copy carries only in-frame clones and drops some. The table records about 160,000 clones, around nine tenths of them present only once. The data derive from a study of cytomegalovirus exposure and HLA in healthy donors. Findings and caveats of the study: Accurate HLA-A and HLA-B prediction from TCR beta sequences was reported for most subjects. One later analysis reportedly identified an Asian-associated ancestry cluster that showed fewer N-insertions than the 666-donor mean. The study flagged roughly 160 TCR beta chains as cytomegalovirus-associated.

Germline V gene data show CDR1 as SEHNR and CDR2 as FQNEAQ (reference sequence). Losses at the gene ends were 0 bases for V and 14 bases for J; bases not matched to a gene: 7. This CDR3 is built from 13 residues. The receptor was derived from a woman aged 25 to 39 in good health and CMV-seronegative. Sequencing was carried out using PBMCs. The chain uses TRBV7-9 and TRBJ2-3, with 8 positions matching TRBD1. The CDR3 sequence: CASSLAGTGLLYF. CDR3 DNA sequence: TGTGCCAGCAGCTTAGCCGGGACAGGCCTTTTGTATTTT.